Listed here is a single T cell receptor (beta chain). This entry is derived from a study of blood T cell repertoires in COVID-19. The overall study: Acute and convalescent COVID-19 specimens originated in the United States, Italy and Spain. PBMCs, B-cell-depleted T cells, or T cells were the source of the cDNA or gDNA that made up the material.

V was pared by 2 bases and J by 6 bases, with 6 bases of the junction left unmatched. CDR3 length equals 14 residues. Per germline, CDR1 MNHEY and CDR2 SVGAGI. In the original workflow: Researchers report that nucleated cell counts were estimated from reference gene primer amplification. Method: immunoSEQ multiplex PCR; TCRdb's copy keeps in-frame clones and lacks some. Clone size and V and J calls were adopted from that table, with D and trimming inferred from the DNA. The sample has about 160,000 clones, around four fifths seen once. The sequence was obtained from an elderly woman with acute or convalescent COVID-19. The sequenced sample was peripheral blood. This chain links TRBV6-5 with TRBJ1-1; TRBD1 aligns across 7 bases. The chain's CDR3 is CASSYIWDSPEAFF. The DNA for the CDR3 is TGTGCCAGCAGTTACATCTGGGACAGTCCTGAAGCTTTCTTT.